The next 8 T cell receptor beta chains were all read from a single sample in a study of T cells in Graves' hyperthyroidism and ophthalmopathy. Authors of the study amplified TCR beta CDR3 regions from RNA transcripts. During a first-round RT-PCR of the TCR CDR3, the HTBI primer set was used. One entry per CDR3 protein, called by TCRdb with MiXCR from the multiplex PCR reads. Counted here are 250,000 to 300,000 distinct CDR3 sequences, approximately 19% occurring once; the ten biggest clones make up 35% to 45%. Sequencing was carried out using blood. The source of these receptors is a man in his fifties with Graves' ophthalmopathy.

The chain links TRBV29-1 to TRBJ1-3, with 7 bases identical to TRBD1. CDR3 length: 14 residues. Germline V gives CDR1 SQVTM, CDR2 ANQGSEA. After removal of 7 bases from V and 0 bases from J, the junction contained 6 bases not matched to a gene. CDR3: CSAAQGSSGNTIYF. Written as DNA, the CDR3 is TGCAGCGCTGCACAGGGGAGCTCTGGAAACACCATATATTTT.

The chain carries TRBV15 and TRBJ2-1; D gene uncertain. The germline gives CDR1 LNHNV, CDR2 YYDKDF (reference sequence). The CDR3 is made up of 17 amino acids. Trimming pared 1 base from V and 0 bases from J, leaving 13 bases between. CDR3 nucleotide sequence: TGTGCCACCAGCAGAGTTCCTGGTGCCTCCTCCTACAATGAGCAGTTCTTC. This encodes CATSRVPGASSYNEQFF. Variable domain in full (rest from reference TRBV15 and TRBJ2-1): DAMVIQNPRYQVTQFGKPVTLSCSQTLNHNVMYWYQQKSSQAPKLLFHYYDKDFNNEADTPDNFQSRRPNTSFCFLDIRSPGLGDTAMYLCATSRVPGASSYNEQFFGPGTRLTVL.

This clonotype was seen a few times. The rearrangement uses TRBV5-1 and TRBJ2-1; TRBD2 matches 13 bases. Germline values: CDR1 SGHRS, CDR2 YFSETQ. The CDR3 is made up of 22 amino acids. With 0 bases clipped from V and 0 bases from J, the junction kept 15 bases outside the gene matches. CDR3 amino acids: CASSLADPLAGGPSSSYNEQFF. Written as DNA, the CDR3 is TGCGCCAGCAGCTTGGCCGACCCACTAGCGGGAGGGCCTTCTAGCTCCTACAATGAGCAGTTCTTC.

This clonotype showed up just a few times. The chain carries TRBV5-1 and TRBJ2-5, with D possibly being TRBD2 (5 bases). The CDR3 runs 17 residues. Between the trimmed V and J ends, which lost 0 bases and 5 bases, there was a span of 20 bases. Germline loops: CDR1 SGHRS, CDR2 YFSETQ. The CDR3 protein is CASSLAVGDGARETQYF. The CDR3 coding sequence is TGCGCCAGCAGCTTGGCCGTGGGAGATGGAGCCAGGGAGACCCAGTACTTC.

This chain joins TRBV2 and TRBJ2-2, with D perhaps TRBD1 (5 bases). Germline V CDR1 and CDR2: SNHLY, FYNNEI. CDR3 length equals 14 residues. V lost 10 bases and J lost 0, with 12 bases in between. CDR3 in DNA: TGTGCCACCTCGACAGACGCGAACACCGGGGAGCTGTTTTTT. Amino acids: CATSTDANTGELFF. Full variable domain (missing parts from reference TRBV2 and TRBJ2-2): EPEVTQTPSHQVTQMGQEVILRCVPISNHLYFYWYRQILGQKVEFLVSFYNNEISEKSEIFDDQFSVERPDGSNFTLKIRSTKLEDSAMYFCATSTDANTGELFFGEGSRLTVL.

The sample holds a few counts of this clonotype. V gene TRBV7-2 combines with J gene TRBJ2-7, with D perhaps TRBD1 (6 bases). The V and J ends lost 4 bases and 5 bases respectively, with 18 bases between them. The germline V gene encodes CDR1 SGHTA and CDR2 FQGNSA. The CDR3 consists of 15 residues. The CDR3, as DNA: TGTGCCAGCAGCTCGAGGACAGCCGGGTTCCACGAGCAGTACTTC. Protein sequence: CASSSRTAGFHEQYF.

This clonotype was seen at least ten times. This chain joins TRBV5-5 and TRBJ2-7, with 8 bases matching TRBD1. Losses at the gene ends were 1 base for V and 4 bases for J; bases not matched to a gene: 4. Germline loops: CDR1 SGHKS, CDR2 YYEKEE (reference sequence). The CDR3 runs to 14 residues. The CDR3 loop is CASSLRDRPYEQYF. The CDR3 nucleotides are TGTGCCAGCAGCTTGCGGGACAGGCCTTACGAGCAGTACTTC.

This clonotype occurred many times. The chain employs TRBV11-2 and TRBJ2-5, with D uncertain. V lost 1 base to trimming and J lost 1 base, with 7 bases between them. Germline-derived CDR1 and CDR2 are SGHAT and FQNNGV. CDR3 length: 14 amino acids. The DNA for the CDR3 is TGTGCCAGCAGCTTAGGTCCAGGCCAAGAGACCCAGTACTTC. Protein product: CASSLGPGQETQYF. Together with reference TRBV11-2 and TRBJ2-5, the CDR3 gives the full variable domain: EAGVAQSPRYKIIEKRQSVAFWCNPISGHATLYWYQQILGQGPKLLIQFQNNGVVDDSQLPKDRFSAERLKGVDSTLKIQPAKLEDSAVYLCASSLGPGQETQYFGPGTRLLVL.